These 32 T cell receptor beta chains originate from one sample sequenced in a study of neoadjuvant anti-PD-1 for oral cavity cancer. Assay: immunoSEQ multiplex PCR; the TCRdb copy retains only in-frame clones and omits some. The repertoire consists of 11,000 to 15,000 clones, with 55% to 75% occurring once and the leading ten covering around 3.2%. The starting material was PBMCs, obtained before nivolumab (anti-PD-1) treatment. The receptors originated from a person between 40 and 85 years old with oral cavity squamous cell carcinoma.

The V and J genes are TRBV7-7 and TRBJ2-1, with TRBD1 as a possible D gene (6 bases). The V and J ends lost 3 bases and 7 bases respectively, with 16 bases between them. Germline CDR1 SSHAT, CDR2 FNYEAQ (reference sequence). CDR3 length equals 15 residues. CDR3 sequence: CASSLYGGAGNEQFF. CDR3 nucleotides: TGTGCCAGCAGCTTGTATGGGGGCGCAGGGAATGAGCAGTTCTTC.

With respect to this clone: A junction boundary mismatches the germline segment, possibly from a read error. V usage is TRBV7-9 and J usage is TRBJ2-5, with TRBD1 matching over 7 bases. The CDR3 sequence is 14 residues long. Looked up from germline, CDR1 is SEHNR and CDR2 is FQNEAQ (reference sequence). The CDR3 protein is CASSPLQGQGTQYF. CDR3 in DNA: TGTGCCAGCAGCCCGTTACAGGGGCAAGGGACCCAGTACTTC.

The chain employs TRBV30 and TRBJ2-3, with 7 bases identical to TRBD2. The CDR3 has 15 residues. Losses at the gene ends were 4 bases for V and 4 bases for J; bases not matched to a gene: 11. Germline V gene sequence: CDR1 GTSNPN, CDR2 SVGIG (reference sequence). The CDR3 sequence: CAWTDRAGSADTQYF. The CDR3 bases are TGTGCCTGGACTGATCGAGCGGGGTCTGCAGATACGCAGTATTTT.

This chain uses TRBV15 with TRBJ2-4; weak D call: TRBD1 (6 bases). CDR1 LNHNV and CDR2 YYDKDF come from the germline V gene (reference sequence). The CDR3 totals 14 residues. V dropped 5 bases and J dropped 7 bases, with 15 bases sitting between them. CDR3 DNA: TGTGCCACCAGCCCTCAGGGGAGAGGGAACATTCAGTACTTC. It specifies CATSPQGRGNIQYF.

The genes are TRBV4-2 and TRBJ2-5, with 8 bases fitting TRBD2. The CDR3 is 13 residues long. V lost 1 base to trimming and J lost 5 bases; unmatched junction nucleotides: 0. Germline loops: CDR1 LGHNA, CDR2 YNFKEQ. The CDR3 loop is CASSQAGGETQYF. The CDR3 bases are TGTGCCAGCAGCCAAGCGGGGGGGGAGACCCAGTACTTC.

V is TRBV6-6 and J is TRBJ2-5; D remains unclear. Germline CDR1 reads MNHNY; CDR2 reads SVGAGI (reference sequence). V was pared by 2 bases and J by 2 bases, with 12 bases between. The CDR3 totals 15 residues. CDR3: CASSYPRTVQETQYF. In nucleotides, the CDR3 is TGTGCCAGCAGTTACCCCCGGACCGTACAAGAGACCCAGTACTTC.

The V and J genes are TRBV27 and TRBJ2-7; 9 bases are shared with TRBD2. Germline CDR1 is MNHEY and CDR2 is SMNVEV (reference sequence). The J segment lost 4 bases and the V segment lost 5 bases, leaving 12 bases of the junction unmatched. CDR3 length: 16 amino acids. CDR3 region: CASSPGPSGMWYEQYF. The CDR3 coding sequence is TGTGCCAGCAGTCCGGGGCCTAGCGGGATGTGGTACGAGCAGTACTTC.

The chain combines TRBV13 with TRBJ2-2; 8 bases map to TRBD1. The CDR3 has 15 amino acids. CDR1 and CDR2 from the germline V gene are PRHDT and FYEKMQ (reference sequence). V lost 6 bases, J lost 2 bases, and 5 bases stayed unmatched. For the CDR3, the DNA is TGTGCCAGCAGTCCACAGGGGGGAAACACCGGGGAGCTGTTTTTT. This gives the protein CASSPQGGNTGELFF.

This chain joins TRBV6-1 and TRBJ2-1; 9 nucleotides align to TRBD2. V shed 2 bases and J 2 bases; nucleotides not matched to a gene: 7. CDR1 is MNHNS and CDR2 is SASEGT in the germline V gene. The CDR3 covers 17 residues. The CDR3 sequence is CASSELSGSDAYNEQFF. CDR3 nucleotide sequence: TGTGCCAGCAGTGAACTTAGCGGGAGCGACGCCTACAATGAGCAGTTCTTC.

The chain carries TRBV6-5 and TRBJ2-2; tentatively, D is TRBD1 or TRBD2 (5 bases each). Germline CDR1 and CDR2: MNHEY and SVGAGI. Trimming shortened V by 2 bases and J by 3 bases, and 10 bases separated the two germline ends. The length of the CDR3 is 15 residues. The CDR3 spells CASSYGGLDTGELFF. DNA for the CDR3: TGTGCCAGCAGTTACGGGGGTTTGGACACCGGGGAGCTGTTTTTT.

The rearrangement uses TRBV11-3 and TRBJ2-5; 9 bases fit TRBD2. The CDR3 contains 14 residues. V was pared by 3 bases and J by 2 bases, with 1 base of the junction left unmatched. Per the germline V gene, CDR1 is SGHNT and CDR2 is YENEEA. The CDR3 protein is CASSLTSGQETQYF. The CDR3 nucleotides read TGTGCCAGCAGCTTGACTAGCGGACAAGAGACCCAGTACTTC.

The chain joins TRBV5-4 to TRBJ2-7; 7 bases fit TRBD1. Germline V gene lookup returns CDR1 SGHNT and CDR2 YYREEE (reference sequence). Trimming took 1 base from V and 3 from J; bases not matched to a gene: 4. The CDR3 is made up of 14 amino acids. The CDR3 loop is CASSLYAGGYEQYF. In nucleotides, the CDR3 is TGTGCCAGCAGCTTGTATGCAGGGGGCTACGAGCAGTACTTC.

The J gene is TRBJ2-7, the V gene TRBV30; the match to TRBD2 covers 8 bases. The V and J ends lost 2 bases and 6 bases, in that order; junction bases with no gene match: 12. Germline CDR1 GTSNPN, CDR2 SVGIG (reference sequence). The CDR3 is 15 amino acids. The CDR3 nucleotides read TGTGCCTGGAGTCCCAGAGCGGGAGCTCCCGGCGAGCAGTACTTC. This encodes CAWSPRAGAPGEQYF. Using reference TRBV30 and TRBJ2-7 for the parts outside the CDR3, the full variable domain is SQTIHQWPATLVQPVGSPLSLECTVEGTSNPNLYWYRQAAGRGLQLLFYSVGIGQISSEVPQNLSASRPQDRQFILSSKKLLLSDSGFYLCAWSPRAGAPGEQYFGPGTRLTVT.

In its sample, this clone was seen a few times. The V gene is TRBV28, the J gene TRBJ1-1; perhaps TRBD1 as D (5 bases). Germline V lookup: CDR1 MDHEN, CDR2 SYDVKM. V was shortened by 5 bases and J by 1 base, with 20 bases between the two germline ends. The CDR3 consists of 17 residues. The chain's CDR3 is CASSGAGTWESNTEAFF. The CDR3 DNA sequence: TGTGCCAGCAGTGGGGCCGGGACGTGGGAGTCGAACACTGAAGCTTTCTTT. The variable domain in full, completed from reference TRBV28 and TRBJ1-1, reads DVKVTQSSRYLVKRTGEKVFLECVQDMDHENMFWYRQDPGLGLRLIYFSYDVKMKEKGDIPEGYSVSREKKERFSLILESASTNQTSMYLCASSGAGTWESNTEAFFGQGTRLTVV.

The genes are TRBV11-2 and TRBJ2-7; 7 bases align to TRBD2. J lost 5 bases, V lost 6 bases, and 16 bases had no gene match. This CDR3 has 16 amino acids. Per germline, CDR1 SGHAT and CDR2 FQNNGV. CDR3 nucleotide sequence: TGTGCCAGCAGGTCCTGGGGGGGAGAGTCGGTTAACGAGCAGTACTTC. Translated: CASRSWGGESVNEQYF.

The rearrangement links TRBV4-1 to TRBJ2-1; D gene uncertain. Trimming shortened V by 0 bases and J by 0 bases, and 6 bases separated the two germline ends. This CDR3 contains 15 residues. Germline-derived CDR1 and CDR2 are MGHRA and YSYEKL. CDR3 sequence: CASSQEGYSYNEQFF. For the CDR3, the DNA is TGCGCCAGCAGCCAAGAGGGCTACTCCTACAATGAGCAGTTCTTC.

V and J are TRBV5-1 and TRBJ1-4, with 7 bases that match TRBD1. V dropped 4 bases and J dropped 7; count of bases not matched to a gene: 10. CDR3 size: 15 residues. Germline loops: CDR1 SGHRS, CDR2 YFSETQ. CDR3 sequence: CASSQGSTGVEKLFF. The CDR3 DNA reads TGCGCCAGCAGCCAAGGATCTACAGGGGTTGAAAAACTGTTTTTT.

The chain recombines TRBV6-4 with TRBJ2-1, with 16 bases that match TRBD2. With 2 bases clipped from V and 4 bases from J, the junction kept 5 bases outside the gene matches. The CDR3 totals 18 residues. Germline CDR1 reads MRHNA; CDR2 reads SNTAGT. CDR3 sequence (DNA): TGTGCCAGCAGTGACCCCGGGACTAGCGGGGGGGTGTACAATGAGCAGTTCTTC. Protein product: CASSDPGTSGGVYNEQFF.

CDR3 sequence reads: CAGRGVGNQPQHF. As DNA, the CDR3 is TGTGCCGGTCGGGGAGTTGGCAATCAGCCCCAGCATTTT. The V call is TRBV28, the J call TRBJ1-5; D unresolved. Per germline, CDR1 MDHEN and CDR2 SYDVKM. V gave up 11 bases and J gave up 2 bases, with 13 bases separating them. The CDR3 consists of 13 residues.

This sequence joins TRBV7-8 and TRBJ2-1; D gene uncertain. The CDR3 contains 17 residues. From germline, CDR1 is SGHVS and CDR2 FQNEAQ. V lost 2 bases, J lost 9 bases, and 23 bases lay in between. CDR3 region: CASSLYPPAQAYGEQFF. In DNA form, the CDR3 reads TGTGCCAGCAGCTTATACCCCCCAGCGCAGGCCTACGGTGAGCAGTTCTTC. The variable domain in full, with the rest retrieved from reference TRBV7-8 and TRBJ2-1, is GAGVSQSPRYKVAKRGQDVALRCDPISGHVSLFWYQQALGQGPEFLTYFQNEAQLDKSGLPSDRFFAERPEGSVSTLKIQRTQQEDSAVYLCASSLYPPAQAYGEQFFGPGTRLTVL.

The V and J genes are TRBV11-2 and TRBJ1-3; no definite D call. The V gene's germline CDR1 is SGHAT and CDR2 FQNNGV. The CDR3 spans 16 residues. V was shortened by 1 base and J by 0 bases, with 10 bases between the two germline ends. CDR3 protein: CASSLGVRASGNTIYF. The DNA of the CDR3 is TGTGCCAGCAGCTTAGGGGTACGAGCCTCTGGAAACACCATATATTTT.

In nucleotides, the CDR3 is TGTGCCAGCCGCCCCGGGCTAGACGGAAACACCATATATTTT. It encodes CASRPGLDGNTIYF. The chain uses TRBV18 and TRBJ1-3; D ambiguous. Germline loops: CDR1 KGHSH, CDR2 LQKENI. Trimming removed 8 bases at V and 4 bases at J, with 15 bases between. The length of the CDR3 is 14 residues.

The chain links TRBV7-6 to TRBJ2-2; D not resolved. Trimming cost V 4 bases and J 2 bases, with 5 bases left between them. This CDR3 contains 13 residues. CDR1 is SGHVS, CDR2 FNYEAQ, per germline. The CDR3, as DNA: TGTGCCAGCAGCTACGGAAACACCGGGGAGCTGTTTTTT. Translating gives CASSYGNTGELFF.

This chain links TRBV2 with TRBJ2-7; D ambiguous. Germline V lookup: CDR1 SNHLY, CDR2 FYNNEI. The CDR3 runs to 12 residues. V lost 7 bases, J lost 3 bases, and 10 bases lay in between. The CDR3 loop reads CASMGRFYEQYF. The CDR3 DNA sequence: TGTGCCAGCATGGGCAGATTCTACGAGCAGTACTTC.

The chain couples TRBV7-9 to TRBJ1-5; the D gene is possibly TRBD1 (5 bases). This CDR3 has 14 residues. Trimming took off 5 bases at V and 6 bases at J, with 14 bases between the two ends. CDR1 and CDR2 from the germline V gene are SEHNR and FQNEAQ (reference sequence). The CDR3 region is CASSLSEGVQPQHF. DNA for the CDR3: TGTGCCAGCAGCCTGAGTGAAGGGGTTCAGCCCCAGCATTTT.

The chain employs TRBV29-1 and TRBJ2-1, with D unresolved. This CDR3 comprises 11 residues. V lost 4 bases, J lost 2 bases, and 3 bases lay in between. Germline-derived CDR1 and CDR2 are SQVTM and ANQGSEA. DNA of the CDR3: TGCAGCGTTGGTCCCTACAATGAGCAGTTCTTC. It translates to CSVGPYNEQFF.

Here the CDR3 reads CASKQRRGLVKETQYF. The CDR3 bases are TGTGCCAGCAAACAAAGGAGGGGACTAGTGAAAGAGACCCAGTACTTC. J is TRBJ2-5 and V is TRBV7-8; 8 bases map to TRBD2. V lost 7 bases to trimming and J lost 3 bases; unmatched junction nucleotides: 13. This CDR3 spans 16 amino acids. Germline V lookup: CDR1 SGHVS, CDR2 FQNEAQ.

This rearrangement joins TRBV15 to TRBJ2-2; no clear D. Germline assignment: CDR1 LNHNV and CDR2 YYDKDF (reference sequence). The CDR3 extends over 17 amino acids. V lost 0 bases and J 0 bases, leaving 11 bases between the germline ends. CDR3 residues: CATSRDWSTANTGELFF. The CDR3 DNA reads TGTGCCACCAGCAGAGATTGGAGTACCGCGAACACCGGGGAGCTGTTTTTT.

This clone was detected a few times. The rearrangement links TRBV27 to TRBJ1-5; no clear D gene. The CDR3 loop spans 14 amino acids. The germline V gene encodes CDR1 MNHEY and CDR2 SMNVEV (reference sequence). V was shortened by 4 bases and J by 3 bases, with 10 bases between the two germline ends. The CDR3 bases are TGTGCCAGCAGTTCTCAGGAGGACAATCAGCCCCAGCATTTT. Translating gives CASSSQEDNQPQHF.

The sample holds a few counts of this clone. The V and J genes are TRBV4-1 and TRBJ1-1; the D is unclear. The CDR3 sequence is 14 residues long. The germline CDR1 and CDR2 sequences are MGHRA and YSYEKL. Trimming left V 5 bases short and J 1 base short, with 11 bases between. The CDR3 bases are TGCGCCAGCAGCATAGGGCACTGGAACACTGAAGCTTTCTTT. Its protein product is CASSIGHWNTEAFF.

This rearrangement joins TRBV6-5 to TRBJ2-7; D remains unclear. Trimming took 8 bases from V and 0 from J, leaving 11 bases between them. The CDR3 runs 13 residues. CDR1 is MNHEY, CDR2 SVGAGI, per germline. The DNA of the CDR3 is TGTGCCAGCTCGGAGCCGAACTCCTACGAGCAGTACTTC. It codes for CASSEPNSYEQYF.

The V and J genes are TRBV30 and TRBJ2-5; 10 positions match TRBD2. V was clipped by 3 bases and J by 2 bases; unmatched bases: 3. Germline CDR1 reads GTSNPN; CDR2 reads SVGIG (reference sequence). The CDR3 consists of 14 residues. The CDR3 bases are TGTGCCTGGAGGTTTAGCGGGGGGCAAGAGACCCAGTACTTC. Translated, it gives CAWRFSGGQETQYF.